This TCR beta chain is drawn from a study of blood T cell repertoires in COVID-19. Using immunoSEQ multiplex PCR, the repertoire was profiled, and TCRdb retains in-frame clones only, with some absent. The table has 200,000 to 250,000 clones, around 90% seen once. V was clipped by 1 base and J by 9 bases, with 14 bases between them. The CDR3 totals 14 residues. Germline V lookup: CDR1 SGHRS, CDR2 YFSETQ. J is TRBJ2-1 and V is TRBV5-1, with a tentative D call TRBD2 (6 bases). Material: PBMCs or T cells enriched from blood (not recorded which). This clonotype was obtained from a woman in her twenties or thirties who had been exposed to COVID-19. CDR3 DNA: TGCGCCAGCAGCTTGACCGGGAGAGCAAGTGAGCAGTTCTTC. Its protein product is CASSLTGRASEQFF.